The entry below describes one T cell receptor (beta chain). Antigen specificity is unknown. Trimming took 8 bases from V and 6 from J, leaving 16 bases between them. The CDR3 has 13 residues. From germline, CDR1 is LNHNV and CDR2 YYDKDF (reference sequence). This sample is drawn from a study of blood T cells in healthy people across ages. Extractions gave at least 6 micrograms of total RNA per sample. Study observations and caveats: TCR beta diversity correlated strongly with naive T cell percentage. Age brought a roughly linear fall in TCR beta diversity measured per million T cells.

The authors ran a second PCR of about 7 to 11 cycles using a sample-barcoded 5' primer and a J-beta primer mix. TCRdb re-called the 5' RACE reads with MiXCR, one entry per CDR3 protein. Among fewer than 2,000,000 distinct CDR3 sequences, roughly two fifths were seen once, and the ten largest hold more than 20%. The V gene is TRBV15, the J gene TRBJ1-1, with D possibly being TRBD1 (6 bases). Sequenced: blood. This clonotype was sampled from a human donor in good health. The CDR3, as DNA: TGTGCCACCGCGTGGGGGCTCTTGGCTGAAGCTTTCTTT. Amino acids: CATAWGLLAEAFF.